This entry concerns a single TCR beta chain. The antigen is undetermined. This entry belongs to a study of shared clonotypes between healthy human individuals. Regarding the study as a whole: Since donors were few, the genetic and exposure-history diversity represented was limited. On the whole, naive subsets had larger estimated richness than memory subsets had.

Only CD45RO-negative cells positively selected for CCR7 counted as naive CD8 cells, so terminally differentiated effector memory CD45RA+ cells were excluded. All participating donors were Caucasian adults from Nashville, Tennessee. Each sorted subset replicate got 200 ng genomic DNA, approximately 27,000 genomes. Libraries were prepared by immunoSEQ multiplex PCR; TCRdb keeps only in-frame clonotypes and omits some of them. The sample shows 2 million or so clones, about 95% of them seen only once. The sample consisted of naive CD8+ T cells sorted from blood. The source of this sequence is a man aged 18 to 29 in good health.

The CDR3 DNA sequence: TGTGCCAGTATACTGAGGAGGCAGAGTGCAACTAATGAAAAACTGTTTTTT. As protein: CASILRRQSATNEKLFF. The rearrangement links TRBV6-4 to TRBJ1-4; D unclear. The V end was cut by 9 bases, the J end by 0 bases, with 20 bases between. The CDR3 has 17 amino acids. CDR1 is MRHNA, CDR2 SNTAGT, per germline.